This entry concerns a single T cell receptor beta chain. Its antigen is not known. Using immunoSEQ multiplex PCR, the repertoire was profiled, and TCRdb retains in-frame clones only, with some absent. Of roughly 58,000 clones detected, roughly 87% appear once; the ten largest clones hold 0.7% to 0.9%. The data stem from a study of OX40 agonist ivuxolimab in advanced cancers. On the study more broadly: Enrolled patients in dose escalation had cancers that were hepatocellular carcinoma, melanoma, renal cell or head and neck cancer. Roughly two fifths of patients had received prior checkpoint inhibitor therapy.

The CDR3 length is 12 residues. V dropped 7 bases and J dropped 4; count of bases not matched to a gene: 3. Germline V gene lookup returns CDR1 MNHEY and CDR2 SMNVEV (reference sequence). Study results and caveats: Among some nonresponders, normalized T-cell clonal expansion was also low.

The TCR originated in an adult with an advanced solid tumor such as melanoma, head and neck, liver or kidney cancer. The chain recombines TRBV27 with TRBJ2-7, with 8 nucleotides matching TRBD1. Source: CD4+ or CD8+ T cells sorted from blood, taken in a trial of the OX40 agonist ivuxolimab. The CDR3 DNA reads as TGTGCCAGCAATAACAGGGGGTACGAGCAGTACTTC. Its protein product is CASNNRGYEQYF.